This T cell receptor (beta chain) was identified during a study of T cells in localized non-small cell lung cancer (dated by TCRdb to between 2020 and 2021). Turning to the overall study: Comparing tumors with uninvolved tumor-adjacent lungs, the study looked at the T cell repertoires of fewer than 250 patients with early-stage NSCLC. All 240 or so NSCLC patients in the cohort were treatment-naive and had localized lung tumors that were resected. The mean age of the NSCLC patients was 50 to 85 years, with 130 or so men and 110 or so women.

Comments on this clone: Its antigen has not been determined. No base quality information exists; no much larger clone differs at one position.

At diagnosis, tumor, uninvolved tumor-adjacent lung and peripheral blood were collected and then preserved as a mix of FFPE and fresh-frozen material. Blood samples were analyzed as peripheral blood mononuclear cells for TCR repertoire profiling. CDR1 SGHNT and CDR2 YYREEE are derived from the germline V gene (reference sequence). V drops 4 bases and J drops 2 bases, leaving 17 bases in between. Taken from cysteine to phenylalanine, the CDR3 has 16 residues. Left in the record is the CDR3 DNA by itself, 48 bases read in frame from the first base. TCR beta CDR3 regions were sequenced from DNA using the immunoSEQ Assay. The original methods were these. To compute T cell density, TCR beta template counts were normalized to usable DNA, which was estimated by amplifying housekeeping genes. Using the preseqR package, richness was estimated by extrapolating to 120,000 templates for tissue samples and 400,000 templates for PBMC samples. Clonality was calculated as one minus Pielou's evenness. Tissue-enriched TCRs were identified by differential abundance testing using productive amino-acid clonotypes, minimum total count 5 and alpha 0.1. The Jaccard Index and the Morisita Overlap Index were used to quantify repertoire overlap between compartments. GLIPH grouped TCR beta CDR3s together with public tetramer-defined viral CDR3s, and a viral motif had to include at least three viral sequences and also show V-gene enrichment. TCRdb holds this immuneACCESS table with in-frame rearrangements only. Some clones are missing; in checked studies, unresolved V genes explain under half, and the rest has no known cause. The V and J calls and the clone size are those of that table, but D and trimming were determined from the DNA. The sample table contains tens of thousands of clones; only one count was recorded for about 86% of them. The ten top clones hold 2.5% of the sample.

Study-wide findings and limitations: Higher blood T cell density associated with longer overall survival, while higher adjacent-lung clonality associated with shorter survival. Uninvolved tumor-adjacent lung showed the highest T cell clonality, higher than tumor, which suggests more focused antigenic responses in the uninvolved tumor-adjacent lung. Of the top 100 tumor clones, a median of roughly 57 were detected in paired uninvolved adjacent lung; 28 were also among that lung's top 100. Because the study design was exploratory, TCR variables were selected using unadjusted p-values without false-discovery rate correction. Multi-region tumor sequencing was not performed, so intratumor heterogeneity could not be excluded.

The clonotype comes from a man aged 40 to 75 with stage II lung adenocarcinoma. The rearrangement joined TRBV5-4 to TRBJ2-3; the D gene remains uncertain. This specimen consisted of PBMCs, obtained before any cancer treatment. The CDR3 has the sequence CASSPGPSTTTDTQYF. The DNA is as follows: TGTGCCAGCAGCCCCGGACCATCAACCACCACAGATACGCAGTATTTT.